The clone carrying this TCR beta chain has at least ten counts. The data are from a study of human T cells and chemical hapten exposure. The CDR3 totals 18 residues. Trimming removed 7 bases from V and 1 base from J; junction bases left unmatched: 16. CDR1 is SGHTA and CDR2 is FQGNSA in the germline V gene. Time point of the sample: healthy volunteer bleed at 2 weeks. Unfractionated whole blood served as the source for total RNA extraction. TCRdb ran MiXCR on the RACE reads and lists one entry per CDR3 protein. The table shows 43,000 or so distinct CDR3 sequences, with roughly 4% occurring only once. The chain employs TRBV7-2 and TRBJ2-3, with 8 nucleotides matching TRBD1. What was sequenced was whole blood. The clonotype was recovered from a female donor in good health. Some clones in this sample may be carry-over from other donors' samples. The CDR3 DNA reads TGTGCCAGCACCCGGCCGGCAGGGGGCATTGGGGGCACAGATACGCAGTATTTT. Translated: CASTRPAGGIGGTDTQYF.